Shown below are 20 T cell receptor beta chains from a single sample sequenced in a study of regulatory T cells in long-lasting Graves disease. Time point noted: newly diagnosed GD, antithyroid drugs for less than 3 months. Extracted PBMC RNA gave rise to the TCR library. The TCR beta library used iRepertoire HTBI primers with Arm-PCR amplification of CDR3. Each CDR3 protein is one row after TCRdb ran MiXCR on the multiplex PCR reads. In the table there are about 470,000 distinct CDR3 sequences, around 14% of which are singletons. Separately, the same data were catalogued under a study of T cells in Graves' hyperthyroidism and ophthalmopathy.

Sequences were derived from peripheral blood mononuclear cells (PBMCs), sampled at new diagnosis, from a patient treated with antithyroid drugs. These TCRs come from a woman in her twenties or thirties with Graves disease.

This clonotype was seen at least ten times. This sequence joins TRBV20-1 and TRBJ2-3; a possible D gene is TRBD2 (5 bases). In germline, CDR1 is DFQATT, CDR2 SNEGSKA (reference sequence). The CDR3 length is 14 residues. Deletions cut 3 bases from V and 2 bases from J, with 12 bases between. Here the CDR3 reads CSARPWTSTDTQYF. DNA of the CDR3: TGCAGTGCTAGGCCTTGGACTTCCACAGATACGCAGTATTTT.

The rearrangement uses TRBV7-2 and TRBJ2-2; 16 bases align to TRBD2. Germline V CDR1 and CDR2: SGHTA, FQGNSA. The CDR3 consists of 23 residues. Losses at the gene ends were 1 base for V and 3 bases for J; bases not matched to a gene: 17. CDR3 in amino acids: CASSLGGVVRGLAGGPDTGELFF. CDR3 DNA sequence: TGTGCCAGCAGCTTAGGGGGGGTTGTTCGGGGACTAGCGGGAGGGCCGGACACCGGGGAGCTGTTTTTT.

This clonotype was found a few times. The junction and the germline gene differ at one end; a read error may be behind it. V usage is TRBV5-1 and J usage is TRBJ2-7; 8 bases are shared with TRBD2. The CDR3 has 15 amino acids. Looked up from germline, CDR1 is SGHRS and CDR2 is YFSETQ. As DNA, the CDR3 is TGCGCCAGCAGCTTGCCAAGCGGGAGTTCCAACGAGCGGTACTTC. Protein: CASSLPSGSSNERYF.

The chain has TRBV5-1 and TRBJ1-2, with 7 nucleotides matching TRBD1. Germline-derived CDR1 and CDR2 are SGHRS and YFSETQ. CDR3 length: 13 residues. V lost 2 bases and J lost 4; bases outside the gene matches: 2. CDR3 region: CASSFGDSYGYTF. The CDR3 region has the DNA TGCGCCAGCAGCTTTGGGGACAGCTATGGCTACACCTTC.

This clonotype was seen many times. The chain links TRBV18 to TRBJ1-1; tentatively, D is TRBD1 (5 bases). V was trimmed by 1 base and J by 1 base, leaving 7 bases between them. This CDR3 spans 14 amino acids. CDR1 KGHSH and CDR2 LQKENI come from the germline V gene. The DNA for the CDR3 is TGTGCCAGCTCACCACGGGGCGCGAACACTGAAGCTTTCTTT. It specifies CASSPRGANTEAFF.

There are a few counts of this clonotype. Sequence at one end of the junction differs from germline and may be a read error. The V and J genes are TRBV10-3 and TRBJ2-3; 9 bases agree with TRBD2. In germline, CDR1 is ENHRY, CDR2 SYGVKD. The CDR3 has 14 residues. The CDR3 sequence: CTIERGRAPDTQYF. CDR3 nucleotide sequence: TGTACCATCGAGCGCGGGAGGGCCCCAGATACGCAGTATTTT.

The chain carries TRBV5-1 and TRBJ2-1; 8 bases match TRBD2. Germline CDR1 and CDR2: SGHRS and YFSETQ. The CDR3 runs to 16 residues. The trim removed 0 bases at V and 5 bases at J, leaving 7 bases unmatched. The DNA of the CDR3 is TGCGCCAGCAGCTTGGAGGCGGGAGGCCAAAACAATGAGCAGTTCTTC. Protein product: CASSLEAGGQNNEQFF.

This clonotype was seen a handful of times. This chain links TRBV4-1 with TRBJ1-5, with a possible D match to TRBD1 (5 bases). This CDR3 contains 16 residues. The germline V and J ends were trimmed by 2 bases and 2 bases, with 13 bases remaining between them. Per germline, CDR1 MGHRA and CDR2 YSYEKL. CDR3 region: CASSQPGPGRNQPQHF. CDR3 in DNA: TGCGCCAGCAGCCAACCGGGCCCGGGACGCAATCAGCCCCAGCATTTT.

The chain joins TRBV29-1 to TRBJ2-7; D may be TRBD1 or TRBD2 (5 bases each). The V gene lost 5 bases and the J gene lost 0 bases, with 23 bases spanning the gap. Germline V gene data show CDR1 as SQVTM and CDR2 as ANQGSEA. The CDR3 length is 17 residues. For the CDR3, the DNA is TGCAGCGTTTTCGGGGCTGCACTGATATCTGACTCCTACGAGCAGTACTTC. Protein product: CSVFGAALISDSYEQYF.

The CDR3 bases are TGTGCCAGCGGACCCTACCGGGACAGGACTACCTACGAGCAGTACTTC. It specifies CASGPYRDRTTYEQYF. V gene TRBV11-2 combines with J gene TRBJ2-7; 8 nucleotides match TRBD1. V lost 8 bases and J lost 2; bases outside the gene matches: 14. Germline V gene lookup returns CDR1 SGHAT and CDR2 FQNNGV. The CDR3 totals 16 residues.

This clonotype has ten or more counts. The chain employs TRBV20-1 and TRBJ2-5; 8 nucleotides align to TRBD2. From germline, CDR1 is DFQATT and CDR2 SNEGSKA (reference sequence). V was clipped by 6 bases and J by 5 bases; unmatched bases: 8. The CDR3 totals 13 residues. In DNA form, the CDR3 reads TGCAGTGCCCGGACTAGCTCCGTGGAGACCCAGTACTTC. Protein product: CSARTSSVETQYF.

This clonotype was seen only a few times. The chain employs TRBV5-1 and TRBJ2-5, with 11 bases aligning to TRBD2. This CDR3 has 16 amino acids. Germline V lookup: CDR1 SGHRS, CDR2 YFSETQ. With V trimmed by 0 bases and J by 6 bases, 7 bases remained unmatched. CDR3 DNA sequence: TGCGCCAGCAGCTTGGTACTAGCGGGAGTGGGGAAGACCCAGTACTTC. This sequence encodes CASSLVLAGVGKTQYF.

V and J are TRBV4-1 and TRBJ1-2; 8 positions match TRBD1. The CDR3 has 14 amino acids. Germline-derived CDR1 and CDR2 are MGHRA and YSYEKL. Trimming at V came to 0 bases and at J to 6 bases, leaving 3 bases not matched to a gene. CDR3 DNA sequence: TGCGCCAGCAGCCAAGACCAGGGGGCGGATGGCTACACCTTC. Translated: CASSQDQGADGYTF.

The chain employs TRBV19 and TRBJ2-1; unclear D gene. Trimming took 5 bases from V and 0 from J, leaving 14 bases between them. The CDR3 is 16 residues long. The V gene's germline CDR1 is LNHDA and CDR2 SQIVND (reference sequence). Here the CDR3 DNA reads TGTGCCAGTAGTCCTCGCGACGGCAGCTCCTACAATGAGCAGTTCTTC. It codes for CASSPRDGSSYNEQFF.

This clonotype was seen many times. V usage is TRBV27 and J usage is TRBJ2-5; D gene ambiguous. CDR1 and CDR2 from the germline V gene are MNHEY and SMNVEV (reference sequence). CDR3 length equals 15 residues. The V and J ends lost 5 bases and 6 bases respectively, with 19 bases between them. The CDR3 loop reads CASSTSRVGLQTQYF. The CDR3 DNA reads TGTGCCAGCAGTACCTCCCGAGTCGGGTTGCAGACCCAGTACTTC.

This clonotype was recorded many times. The chain carries TRBV28 and TRBJ1-5; D is undetermined. Germline V gives CDR1 MDHEN, CDR2 SYDVKM. Trimming took off 5 bases at V and 1 base at J, with 6 bases between the two ends. CDR3 length: 13 residues. The CDR3 DNA follows: TGTGCCAGCAGTCCAACCAGCAATCAGCCCCAGCATTTT. It specifies CASSPTSNQPQHF. Variable domain in full (rest from reference TRBV28 and TRBJ1-5): DVKVTQSSRYLVKRTGEKVFLECVQDMDHENMFWYRQDPGLGLRLIYFSYDVKMKEKGDIPEGYSVSREKKERFSLILESASTNQTSMYLCASSPTSNQPQHFGDGTRLSIL.

This clonotype showed up many times. This chain connects TRBV12-3 or TRBV12-4 to TRBJ1-5, with a weak D call TRBD1 (6 bases). V was shortened by 6 bases and J by 7 bases, with 16 bases between the two germline ends. The CDR3 runs to 14 residues. In DNA, the CDR3 is TGTGCCAGCAGGGACTCAGGGGAAGGGCAGCCCCAGCATTTT. Its protein is CASRDSGEGQPQHF.

This clonotype was seen many times. The chain joins TRBV28 to TRBJ1-1; D is perhaps TRBD1 (5 bases). The V gene's germline CDR1 is MDHEN and CDR2 SYDVKM. This CDR3 has 14 residues. Trimming stripped 6 bases from V and 5 bases from J, with 16 bases between. The CDR3 here is CASRPTDLGTEAFF. The CDR3 nucleotides are TGTGCCAGCAGACCGACAGATCTAGGGACTGAAGCTTTCTTT.

This clonotype was detected many times. J is TRBJ2-2 and V is TRBV2; TRBD1 agrees at 7 bases. The germline gives CDR1 SNHLY, CDR2 FYNNEI. The CDR3 is made up of 15 amino acids. Unmatched junction bases numbered 4, after V lost 6 bases and J lost 0 bases. CDR3 protein: CASRSGTANTGELFF. Written as DNA, the CDR3 is TGTGCCAGCAGGTCCGGGACAGCGAACACCGGGGAGCTGTTTTTT.

Turning to this clonotype: This sequence is one base from a far larger clone and is likely a read error. CDR3 coding DNA: TGTGCCAGCAGTTCCCAGGGCGGAGCGGTGGGGGAAGATACGCAGTATTTT. This translates into CASSSQGGAVGEDTQYF. The rearrangement joins TRBV7-3 to TRBJ2-3, with D possibly being TRBD1 or TRBD2 (5 bases each). V lost 6 bases and J lost 5, with 24 bases in between. CDR3 length: 17 amino acids. The germline gives CDR1 SGHTA, CDR2 FQGTGA.